This T cell receptor (beta chain) is from a study of T-cell reconstitution after alpha-beta-depleted transplantation in children. CDR1 and CDR2 from the germline V gene are DFQATT and SNEGSKA (reference sequence). The CDR3 is 16 residues long. V was clipped by 5 bases and J by 0 bases, with 17 bases between them. The TCRbeta library incorporated unique molecular identifiers. One entry per CDR3 protein results from TCRdb running MiXCR on the PCR reads. The sample has some 150,000 distinct CDR3 sequences; roughly 8.8% are singletons. The V gene is TRBV20-1, the J gene TRBJ2-1; D gene ambiguous. The material sequenced was PBMCs, mostly from graft donor cells, taken 180 days after TCRalphabeta/CD19-depleted stem cell transplant. The source of this sequence is a female patient under 10 years old who had a stem cell transplant for congenital amegakaryocytic thrombocytopenia, so the T cells may come from the graft donor. The CDR3: CSAPRTSPLSYNEQFF. CDR3 coding DNA: TGCAGTGCTCCTCGGACGTCACCCCTCTCCTACAATGAGCAGTTCTTC.